This T cell receptor (beta chain) was documented in a study of Ad26.COV2.S vaccination and SARS-CoV-2 variants (dated by TCRdb to the early 2020s). At the level of the whole study: Vaccine-arm donors were drawn from COV1001, a multicentre, randomized, double-blind, placebo-controlled phase I-IIa trial of Ad26.COV2.S in healthy adults. TCRbeta repertoire sequencing was used to assess the specificity and breadth of SARS-CoV-2-reactive T cell receptors after Ad26.COV2.S vaccination. Investigators remained blinded to trial group allocation during experiments and outcome assessment. The TCR-sequenced set comprised about 32 samples: 19 Ad26.COV2.S vaccine recipients, 5 placebo recipients and 8 SARS-CoV-2 convalescent individuals. Ad26.COV2.S was administered intramuscularly at 5 x 10^10 or 1 x 10^11 viral particles, either as a single shot or as two shots given 56 days apart. Participants in the trial were split at random into five groups of five each, receiving low-dose or high-dose Ad26.COV2.S once or twice, or else placebo on both occasions.

Regarding this clone: Its specific antigen is unknown. Per-nucleotide qualities are absent, and no much larger clonotype sits a single base away. Other DNA sequences in this sample translate to the same CDR3.

The cysteine opens and the phenylalanine closes a CDR3 of 11 amino acids. The read is trimmed to its CDR3 DNA, 33 bases read in frame from base 1. A distance of 3 bases separates the germline ends of V and J, which lose 2 bases and 4 bases respectively. CDR1 and CDR2, looked up from the germline V gene, are MNHNS and SASEGT. The full study reports these points: Vaccine and placebo recipients had comparable non-spike TCR breadth, which fits with the vaccine containing only spike. Comparing responses between vaccine doses or regimens was not something the study was powered to do. Substantial breadth of spike-specific CD8+ and CD4+ T cell responses was reported after vaccination. The authors noted that the TCR breadth and depth analyses may have underestimated total T cell responses. Spike-specific TCR breadth was higher in Ad26.COV2.S recipients than in placebo recipients (P = 0.0014).

The immunoSEQ Assay was the method used to sequence TCRbeta CDR3 regions. After extraction, genomic DNA underwent amplification by bias-controlled multiplex PCR, followed by high-throughput sequencing. As for how the authors treated the data: To quantify the absolute abundance of every unique TCRbeta CDR3 region, sequences were collapsed and filtered. Usable DNA was measured by amplifying reference genes present in all nucleated cells, and TCRbeta template counts were normalized to that usable DNA to estimate T cell fraction. Repertoire TCRs were annotated as SARS-CoV-2-specific by exact matching of V gene, CDR3 amino acid sequence and J gene to a known reactive TCR set. MIRA supplied the reference SARS-CoV-2 TCR set, which was filtered for enrichment in COVID-19-positive ImmuneCODE repertoires so that public or cross-reactive TCRs were removed. Using the MIRA antigens, annotated TCRs were further analysed by specific ORF or by position within an ORF. Breadth was defined as the number of annotated unique rearrangements divided by the total number of unique productive rearrangements, and depth was defined as the summed frequency of the annotated unique rearrangements. Two-sided Wilcoxon rank-sum tests were applied when comparing TCR breadth between groups. This immuneACCESS table, as held by TCRdb, lists in-frame sequences with V and J called but not all clones. Of the missing ones, under half trace to an unresolved V gene in checked studies; the others have no known cause. That table gives V, J and clone size, and the DNA gave D and trimming. The sample records roughly 700,000 clones, about 90% of which are singletons. The biggest ten clones account for approximately 1.5% of the sample.

Per the publication, the treatment or condition label means: about 20 received Ad26.COV2.S at low or high dose, single or two shots; several received placebo; per-sample allocation not given. For vaccine and placebo recipients, the sequenced repertoires came from samples collected on day 63 after the first injection. In Cohort 1b, 25 to 30 adults aged 18-55 years were enrolled at a single site in Boston, USA, between 29 July and 7 August 2020. Ad26.COV2.S consisted of a replication-incompetent adenovirus type 26 vector by which a prefusion-stabilized SARS-CoV-2 spike protein from the original Wuhan strain was expressed.

The clonotype originates from a person aged 18-60 years who received the Ad26.COV2.S COVID-19 vaccine or a placebo. Recombination joined TRBV6-1 with TRBJ2-7, with the D gene uncertain. This specimen consisted of peripheral blood, obtained in a trial of Ad26.COV2.S vaccine versus placebo. In nucleotides, the sequence is TGTGCCAGCAGTGAACCTTACGAGCAGTACTTC. This translates into CASSEPYEQYF.